Listed here are 20 T cell receptor beta chains from one sample, sequenced in a study of spatial heterogeneity in lung cancer. Study findings and constraints: Mutation counts in tumors were tracked by counts of expanded intratumoral alpha and beta TCRs.

TCRdb redid the calling of the 5' RACE reads with MiXCR, one entry per CDR3 protein. This table holds around 20,000 distinct CDR3 sequences, around 8.1% found once. These receptors lack a known antigen. Time point meaning: sample taken at primary tumor resection. The starting material was lung tumor tissue, obtained at surgery. The source is a male donor with early-stage non-small cell lung cancer.

This clonotype was detected ten times or more. The rearrangement uses TRBV15 and TRBJ1-2; 11 bases match TRBD1. The V and J ends lost 1 base and 6 bases, in that order; junction bases with no gene match: 4. Per germline, CDR1 LNHNV and CDR2 YYDKDF (reference sequence). This CDR3 region has 15 residues. The CDR3 nucleotides read TGTGCCACCAGCAGAGGGACAGGGGGCATTAATGGCTACACCTTC. Translated, it gives CATSRGTGGINGYTF.

V is TRBV7-6 and J is TRBJ2-5, with 10 bases fitting TRBD2. V dropped 6 bases and J dropped 4; count of bases not matched to a gene: 8. This CDR3 contains 15 residues. CDR1 is SGHVS, CDR2 FNYEAQ, per germline. The CDR3 loop is CASSSSGGGPETQYF. In DNA form, the CDR3 reads TGTGCCAGCAGTTCAAGCGGGGGGGGCCCAGAGACCCAGTACTTC.

This clonotype was counted only a few times. A much larger clone differs by one base, so this may be a read error. The chain is built from TRBV6-6 and TRBJ1-6, with D tentatively TRBD1 (5 bases). Germline V gives CDR1 MNHNY, CDR2 SVGAGI (reference sequence). This CDR3 is built from 14 residues. CDR3 residues: CASNRETDNSPLNF. DNA of the CDR3: TGTGCCAGCAACCGGGAGACGGACAATTCACCCCTCAACTTT.

This clonotype was found many times. This chain uses TRBV6-2 or TRBV6-3 with TRBJ1-6; D remains unclear. Germline loops: CDR1 MNHEY, CDR2 SVGEGT. V lost 6 bases and J 7 bases, leaving 22 bases between the germline ends. The CDR3 length is 17 residues. CDR3 loop: CASSPFFGKGRNSPLHF. Here the CDR3 DNA reads TGTGCCAGCAGCCCGTTCTTCGGGAAGGGCAGGAATTCACCCCTCCACTTT.

This clonotype has a count of ten or more. V gene TRBV20-1 combines with J gene TRBJ2-1; TRBD2 matches at 10 bases. V lost 3 bases, J lost 8 bases, and 1 base stayed unmatched. CDR1 and CDR2 (germline): DFQATT, SNEGSKA (reference sequence). The length of the CDR3 is 12 residues. The CDR3 protein is CSARLAGDEQFF. Written as DNA, the CDR3 is TGCAGTGCTAGGCTAGCGGGGGATGAGCAGTTCTTC.

This clonotype has just a few counts. The chain combines TRBV29-1 with TRBJ1-1; 8 nucleotides agree with TRBD1. Germline V CDR1 and CDR2: SQVTM, ANQGSEA. The CDR3 covers 12 residues. J was trimmed by 5 bases and V by 4 bases; bases with no gene match: 3. CDR3 loop: CSVGQGATEAFF. The CDR3 nucleotides are TGCAGCGTTGGTCAGGGGGCGACTGAAGCTTTCTTT.

This clonotype is medium-sized within its sample. This chain connects TRBV12-3 or TRBV12-4 to TRBJ1-5; no clear D. The CDR3 runs 14 residues. The ends were cut back, 4 bases at V and 0 bases at J, with 7 bases in the middle. The CDR3 region is CASSYTDSNQPQHF. DNA for the CDR3: TGTGCCAGCAGTTACACGGATAGCAATCAGCCCCAGCATTTT.

As to this clonotype: A much larger clone differs from this one at a single base, so this may be a read error. The rearrangement links TRBV20-1 to TRBJ2-7; D possibly corresponds to TRBD2 (6 bases). The CDR3 runs to 16 residues. CDR1 is DFQATT and CDR2 is SNEGSKA in the germline V gene (reference sequence). CDR3 loop: CSARGGWGESSYEQCF. The CDR3 DNA reads as TGCAGTGCTAGAGGGGGCTGGGGGGAGAGCTCCTACGAGCAGTGCTTC.

This clonotype was counted once. The J gene is TRBJ2-2, the V gene TRBV7-3; D is undetermined. Germline V gene data show CDR1 as SGHTA and CDR2 as FQGTGA. The length of the CDR3 is 13 residues. Trimming removed 5 bases from V and 6 bases from J, with 10 bases in between. As DNA, the CDR3 is TGTGCCAGCAGCCTATTAGGAGCCGGGGAGCTGTTTTTT. Translation gives CASSLLGAGELFF.

This clonotype was observed many times. V usage is TRBV11-2 and J usage is TRBJ2-3, with 13 nucleotides matching TRBD2. CDR1 and CDR2 (germline): SGHAT, FQNNGV. Losses at the gene ends were 1 base for V and 14 bases for J; bases not matched to a gene: 9. This CDR3 has 15 amino acids. CDR3 coding DNA: TGTGCCAGCAGCTTAGGACTAGCGGGGGGACCCCCCCCGTATTTT. This translates into CASSLGLAGGPPPYF.

This clonotype was seen ten or more times. This may come from a read error, since a much larger clone is one base off. The chain combines TRBV29-1 with TRBJ2-2; maybe TRBD1 (5 bases). The CDR3 is 15 residues long. The V end was cut by 2 bases, the J end by 9 bases, with 19 bases between. Germline values: CDR1 SQVTM, CDR2 ANQGSEA. CDR3 DNA: TGCAGCGTTGAACCGCTCGCAGGGTTACCCCGGGAGCTGTTTTTT. Amino acids: CSVEPLAGLPRELFF.

Ten or more counts support this clonotype. The V gene is TRBV18, the J gene TRBJ2-7, with D tentatively TRBD1 or TRBD2 (5 bases each). CDR1 and CDR2 (germline): KGHSH, LQKENI. CDR3 length equals 12 residues. V was shortened by 2 bases and J by 4 bases, with 6 bases between the two germline ends. The CDR3 loop reads CASSPGTYEQYF. DNA of the CDR3: TGTGCCAGCTCACCAGGGACGTACGAGCAGTACTTC.

This chain links TRBV28 with TRBJ2-1, with D maybe TRBD1 (5 bases). Germline assignment: CDR1 MDHEN and CDR2 SYDVKM. V was trimmed by 6 bases and J by 9 bases, leaving 18 bases between them. The CDR3 totals 14 residues. The CDR3 DNA is TGTGCCAGCAGCCCTCCAGGGAAATCGGGTGAGCAGTTCTTC. Amino acid sequence: CASSPPGKSGEQFF.

At least ten counts were recorded for this clonotype. The rearrangement links TRBV10-3 to TRBJ2-4; tentatively, D is TRBD1 (5 bases). This CDR3 has 15 residues. CDR1 ENHRY and CDR2 SYGVKD come from the germline V gene. V gave up 3 bases and J gave up 1 base, with 10 bases separating them. CDR3 nucleotide sequence: TGTGCCATCAGTGAAGTGGGGCTCGCCAAAAACATTCAGTACTTC. Translating it yields CAISEVGLAKNIQYF.

On this clonotype itself: One end of the junction varies from germline; a read error may be responsible. The V call is TRBV24-1, the J call TRBJ2-2, with D unclear. CDR1 KGHDR and CDR2 SFDVKD come from the germline V gene. The CDR3 is 14 residues long. The CDR3 DNA follows: TGTGCCGCCAGGCCAGCCGCGAACACCGGGGAGCTGTTTTTT. This codes for CAARPAANTGELFF.

Many counts were recorded for this clonotype. The V call is TRBV10-3, the J call TRBJ1-5, with D possibly TRBD1 on 6 matching bases. The CDR3 runs to 14 residues. With 4 bases removed from V and 3 bases from J, the gap between germline ends came to 10 bases. The germline gives CDR1 ENHRY, CDR2 SYGVKD. The CDR3 coding sequence is TGTGCCATCAGTGGGGCAGGGGACAATCAGCCCCAGCATTTT. Protein product: CAISGAGDNQPQHF.

This chain uses TRBV12-3 or TRBV12-4 with TRBJ2-1; 7 bases align to TRBD1. This CDR3 has 12 amino acids. With 10 bases clipped from V and 8 bases from J, the junction kept 8 bases outside the gene matches. CDR3: CATRQGLDEQFF. CDR3 nucleotides: TGTGCCACCAGACAGGGTCTCGATGAGCAGTTCTTC.

Ten or more counts support this clonotype. The chain uses TRBV5-1 and TRBJ2-1; TRBD1 aligns across 7 bases. With V trimmed by 1 base and J by 4 bases, 5 bases remained unmatched. The CDR3 contains 15 residues. Germline V lookup: CDR1 SGHRS, CDR2 YFSETQ. This CDR3 reads CASSLSGGEYNEQFF. CDR3 bases: TGCGCCAGCAGCTTGTCAGGGGGTGAATACAATGAGCAGTTCTTC.

This clonotype was detected ten times or more. The V call is TRBV10-2, the J call TRBJ2-3; possibly TRBD2 for D (5 bases). The CDR3 is 14 residues long. Germline V gives CDR1 WSHSY, CDR2 SAAADI. V was cut by 10 bases and J by 4 bases, with 18 bases left in between. CDR3 nucleotide sequence: TGCGCCACCTCGGACTTCCCCGTGGCAGATACGCAGTATTTT. The encoded protein is CATSDFPVADTQYF.

The table lists this clonotype with many counts. The V and J genes are TRBV12-5 and TRBJ2-3; maybe TRBD2 (6 bases). This CDR3 is built from 13 residues. In germline, CDR1 is LGHNT, CDR2 FRNRAP. Trimming left V 7 bases short and J 2 bases short, with 10 bases between. CDR3 DNA: TGTGCTAGTGCCGGGGGAAACACAGATACGCAGTATTTT. It yields the protein CASAGGNTDTQYF.